This T cell receptor beta chain was profiled in a study of cytomegalovirus exposure and HLA in healthy donors. Across the whole study: Out of several hundred genotyped donors, less than 85% belonged to the Caucasian-associated ancestry cluster.

Study results and limitations: Reports state that TCR beta sequences accurately predicted most subjects' HLA-A and HLA-B alleles. There was a cluster of highly shared sequence variants that was likely a sequencing artifact. As a later analysis showed, a missense DCLRE1C variant was linked to trimming of TCR beta V- and J-genes.

Primers included in the PCR were 60 Vbeta and 13 Jbeta primers. Data came from immunoSEQ multiplex PCR; TCRdb stores just in-frame clones and leaves some out. The repertoire holds fewer than 200,000 clones, with around 80% as singletons. Turning to this clone: Antigen: not known.

Germline V gene sequence: CDR1 SGHRS, CDR2 YFSETQ. The germline V and J ends were trimmed by 2 bases and 8 bases, with 11 bases remaining between them. This CDR3 comprises 13 residues. The chain couples TRBV5-1 to TRBJ2-1; perhaps TRBD2 as D (6 bases). The sequence was obtained from a human donor in good health. The sequencing sample was made of PBMCs. CDR3 DNA sequence: TGCGCCAGCAGCTTACAATGGGGGGATGAGCAGTTCTTC. Translated: CASSLQWGDEQFF.